Shown below are 26 T cell receptor beta chains from a single sample sequenced in a study of T cells in narcolepsy. Measured with immunoSEQ multiplex PCR; TCRdb has only the in-frame clones, and not every one. The data hold 25,000 to 35,000 clones, with about four fifths observed a single time. Sample: memory (CD45RA-) CD4+ T cells from blood. These receptors were taken from a human donor in good health.

In nucleotides, the CDR3 is TGTGCCAGCTCACCACTCGGGGATCAGCCCCAGCATTTT. Amino acid sequence: CASSPLGDQPQHF. J is TRBJ1-5 and V is TRBV18, with unresolved D. The CDR3 is 13 amino acids. Trimming removed 1 base from V and 5 bases from J, with 6 bases in between. Germline-derived CDR1 and CDR2 are KGHSH and LQKENI.

The chain couples TRBV28 to TRBJ1-6, with D tentatively TRBD1 (6 bases). Germline CDR1 is MDHEN and CDR2 is SYDVKM. The CDR3 length is 15 residues. Trimming removed 6 bases at V and 6 bases at J, with 15 bases between. The CDR3, as DNA: TGTGCCAGCAGCCGACAGGATAGAGTTAATTCACCCCTCCACTTT. It codes for CASSRQDRVNSPLHF.

The chain uses TRBV5-1 and TRBJ2-3; 8 positions agree with TRBD2. The CDR3 totals 15 residues. The V segment lost 1 base and the J segment 4 bases; nucleotides outside the gene matches: 5. CDR1 and CDR2 from the germline V gene are SGHRS and YFSETQ. The CDR3 DNA is TGCGCCAGCAGCTTGACTAGCGGAAGGGCAGATACGCAGTATTTT. Amino acids: CASSLTSGRADTQYF. The full variable domain, its missing parts supplied by reference TRBV5-1 and TRBJ2-3, is KAGVTQTPRYLIKTRGQQVTLSCSPISGHRSVSWYQQTPGQGLQFLFEYFSETQRNKGNFPGRFSGRQFSNSRSEMNVSTLELGDSALYLCASSLTSGRADTQYFGPGTRLTVL.

The V call is TRBV7-9, the J call TRBJ2-2; TRBD2 might be the D (5 bases). Looked up from germline, CDR1 is SEHNR and CDR2 is FQNEAQ (reference sequence). There are 15 residues in the CDR3. V lost 6 bases and J 7 bases, leaving 18 bases between the germline ends. The CDR3 spells CASSSSGRTGGELFF. The CDR3 bases are TGTGCCAGCAGTTCGTCTGGTAGGACTGGCGGGGAGCTGTTTTTT.

This chain uses TRBV7-3 with TRBJ2-3; D is possibly TRBD2 (5 bases). This CDR3 is built from 13 residues. Germline V gene lookup returns CDR1 SGHTA and CDR2 FQGTGA. V was shortened by 2 bases and J by 6 bases, with 9 bases between the two germline ends. The CDR3 DNA sequence: TGTGCCAGCAGCTTACGAGGGTCGGATACGCAGTATTTT. It encodes CASSLRGSDTQYF. The full variable domain, its missing parts supplied by reference TRBV7-3 and TRBJ2-3, is GAGVSQTPSNKVTEKGKYVELRCDPISGHTALYWYRQSLGQGPEFLIYFQGTGAADDSGLPNDRFFAVRPEGSVSTLKIQRTERGDSAVYLCASSLRGSDTQYFGPGTRLTVL.

With regard to this clone: In the same sample, other DNA sequences code for this CDR3. The chain carries TRBV18 and TRBJ1-1; D possibly corresponds to TRBD1 (5 bases). CDR1 is KGHSH and CDR2 is LQKENI in the germline V gene. The CDR3 spans 14 residues. Trimming took off 2 bases at V and 1 base at J, with 8 bases between the two ends. The CDR3 protein is CASSPTGENTEAFF. Written as DNA, the CDR3 is TGTGCCAGCTCACCAACAGGCGAGAACACTGAAGCTTTCTTT.

This chain links TRBV19 with TRBJ1-5; D possibly corresponds to TRBD1 (5 bases). V lost 4 bases and J lost 5, with 12 bases in between. The CDR3 covers 14 residues. CDR1 is LNHDA, CDR2 SQIVND, per germline (reference sequence). The CDR3 DNA sequence: TGTGCCAGTAGTAAAACAGGTGGCCATCAGCCCCAGCATTTT. Its protein product is CASSKTGGHQPQHF.

The chain uses TRBV11-2 and TRBJ2-3, with D uncertain. Germline CDR1 SGHAT, CDR2 FQNNGV. This CDR3 has 14 amino acids. V lost 1 base and J lost 2, with 7 bases in between. The CDR3, as DNA: TGTGCCAGCAGCTTAGGGTTAGTCACAGATACGCAGTATTTT. Its translation: CASSLGLVTDTQYF.

The J gene is TRBJ1-2, the V gene TRBV6-6, with D maybe TRBD1 (5 bases). Germline CDR1 and CDR2: MNHNY and SVGAGI (reference sequence). The CDR3 sequence is 13 residues long. Trimming took 0 bases from V and 8 from J, leaving 10 bases between them. The CDR3 region has the DNA TGTGCCAGCAGTTACTCGGAGGGGTCAGGCTACACCTTC. Translated, it gives CASSYSEGSGYTF.

The gene calls are TRBV2 and TRBJ2-5, with D hard to call. The germline V and J ends were trimmed by 8 bases and 2 bases, with 15 bases remaining between them. This CDR3 contains 14 residues. Germline V CDR1 and CDR2: SNHLY, FYNNEI. DNA of the CDR3: TGTGCCAGCCACTTTACTATTGGGCAAGAGACCCAGTACTTC. It yields the protein CASHFTIGQETQYF.

The chain joins TRBV28 to TRBJ2-5, with D possibly being TRBD1 (6 bases). The CDR3 is made up of 13 amino acids. The germline gives CDR1 MDHEN, CDR2 SYDVKM. Trimming left V 6 bases short and J 5 bases short, with 13 bases between. The CDR3 bases are TGTGCCAGCAGGCTACAGGGAGTTGAGACCCAGTACTTC. The encoded protein is CASRLQGVETQYF.

V is TRBV19 and J is TRBJ1-1; D is uncertain. CDR1 is LNHDA, CDR2 SQIVND, per germline (reference sequence). The CDR3 runs 15 residues. V lost 3 bases, J lost 3 bases, and 14 bases lay in between. This CDR3 is CASSMSEGKYTEAFF. CDR3 coding DNA: TGTGCCAGTAGTATGTCGGAGGGCAAATACACTGAAGCTTTCTTT.

This clone was detected a few times. This chain connects TRBV10-3 to TRBJ2-2; D is ambiguous. The CDR3 totals 14 residues. CDR1 and CDR2 (germline): ENHRY, SYGVKD. Trimming took off 11 bases at V and 0 bases at J, with 13 bases between the two ends. The CDR3 loop reads CAAPSCSNTGELFF. DNA for the CDR3: TGTGCCGCCCCGTCTTGTTCGAACACCGGGGAGCTGTTTTTT.

This clone was observed a handful of times. The rearrangement joins TRBV6-5 to TRBJ2-7, with D unresolved. The CDR3 has 15 amino acids. The germline V and J ends were trimmed by 5 bases and 2 bases, with 16 bases remaining between them. CDR1 and CDR2 (germline): MNHEY, SVGAGI. CDR3 sequence reads: CASSTAKVGTYEQYF. CDR3 DNA: TGTGCCAGCAGTACGGCGAAGGTGGGGACCTACGAGCAGTACTTC.

The chain couples TRBV7-3 to TRBJ2-1; 9 nucleotides agree with TRBD2. Germline trimming cut 2 bases from V and 9 bases from J; bases unmatched to any gene: 14. The CDR3 length is 17 residues. Per germline, CDR1 SGHTA and CDR2 FQGTGA. The CDR3 bases are TGTGCCAGCAGCTTAGACACCTATAGCGGGAGTACGGCTGAGCAGTTCTTC. Translation gives CASSLDTYSGSTAEQFF.

The chain combines TRBV5-4 with TRBJ1-4, with a weak D call TRBD1 (6 bases). V was clipped by 0 bases and J by 0 bases, with 12 bases between them. The CDR3 has 17 residues. CDR1 is SGHNT and CDR2 is YYREEE in the germline V gene (reference sequence). The CDR3 loop is CASSLGGPSATNEKLFF. CDR3 in DNA: TGTGCCAGCAGCTTGGGGGGGCCAAGTGCAACTAATGAAAAACTGTTTTTT.

The V gene is TRBV9, the J gene TRBJ1-1; 10 nucleotides align to TRBD1. Unmatched junction bases numbered 9, after V lost 0 bases and J lost 7 bases. Germline V gene lookup returns CDR1 SGDLS and CDR2 YYNGEE. The length of the CDR3 is 16 residues. The CDR3 region has the DNA TGTGCCAGCAGCGTAGCTACAGGGGACAGGGGTAATGAAGCTTTCTTT. Translation gives CASSVATGDRGNEAFF.

This rearrangement joins TRBV4-1 to TRBJ2-4; maybe TRBD2 (6 bases). Germline CDR1 and CDR2: MGHRA and YSYEKL. The CDR3 is made up of 13 amino acids. Trimming removed 5 bases from V and 6 bases from J, with 11 bases in between. The CDR3 region has the DNA TGCGCCAGCAGCTCAGCGCGGGGAAACATTCAGTACTTC. It specifies CASSSARGNIQYF.

The chain couples TRBV6-5 to TRBJ1-4; unclear D gene. V was clipped by 6 bases and J by 0 bases, with 11 bases between them. CDR3 length equals 15 residues. In germline, CDR1 is MNHEY, CDR2 SVGAGI. The CDR3 spells CASSHYSATNEKLFF. Here the CDR3 DNA reads TGTGCCAGCAGCCACTACAGTGCAACTAATGAAAAACTGTTTTTT.

This clone was picked up one time. The chain is built from TRBV19 and TRBJ2-3; D is perhaps TRBD2 (6 bases). CDR3 length equals 15 residues. Trimming cost V 7 bases and J 4 bases, with 18 bases left between them. Germline values: CDR1 LNHDA, CDR2 SQIVND (reference sequence). The CDR3 loop reads CASKGRRGASDTQYF. The CDR3 DNA reads as TGTGCCAGTAAAGGGAGGAGGGGCGCCTCAGATACGCAGTATTTT. Based on the CDR3 plus reference TRBV19 and TRBJ2-3, the full variable domain is DGGITQSPKYLFRKEGQNVTLSCEQNLNHDAMYWYRQDPGQGLRLIYYSQIVNDFQKGDIAEGYSVSREKKESFPLTVTSAQKNPTAFYLCASKGRRGASDTQYFGPGTRLTVL.

V is TRBV11-1 and J is TRBJ1-1; 7 nucleotides match TRBD1. The J segment lost 3 bases and the V segment lost 2 bases, leaving 9 bases of the junction unmatched. The CDR3 has 16 amino acids. Germline V gene data show CDR1 as SGHAT and CDR2 as FQDESV (reference sequence). The CDR3 nucleotides read TGTGCCAGCAGCTTACCGGTCGGCAGGGGGGACACTGAAGCTTTCTTT. This encodes CASSLPVGRGDTEAFF.

The chain combines TRBV6-5 with TRBJ1-1; the match to TRBD1 covers 7 bases. CDR3 length equals 13 residues. The junction had 13 bases not matched to a gene; V was cut back by 9 bases and J by 9 bases. CDR1 MNHEY and CDR2 SVGAGI come from the germline V gene. CDR3 coding DNA: TGTGCCAGGCTCTTTTGCAGGGGGACCCAAGCTTTCTTT. Its translation: CARLFCRGTQAFF.

DNA of the CDR3: TGTGCCAGCAGCTTGGCCTACAATGAGCAGTTCTTC. Protein sequence: CASSLAYNEQFF. This chain joins TRBV5-4 and TRBJ2-1; D is ambiguous. Deletions cut 0 bases from V and 2 bases from J, with 0 bases between. Germline CDR1 is SGHNT and CDR2 is YYREEE (reference sequence). The CDR3 length is 12 residues.

V gene TRBV5-1 combines with J gene TRBJ2-3, with TRBD2 matching 7 bases. The CDR3 totals 14 residues. Germline V lookup: CDR1 SGHRS, CDR2 YFSETQ. V lost 3 bases to trimming and J lost 6 bases; unmatched junction nucleotides: 7. Written as DNA, the CDR3 is TGCGCCAGCAGCTCATTAGCGGGCAAGGATACGCAGTATTTT. It translates to CASSSLAGKDTQYF.

The chain carries TRBV23-1 and TRBJ2-7, with TRBD1 matching over 8 bases. TRBV23-1 is an ORF; its function is uncertain. The CDR3 is 15 amino acids. Trimming at V came to 2 bases and at J to 5 bases, leaving 8 bases not matched to a gene. Here the CDR3 reads CASSQPGQVFHEQYF. CDR3 sequence (DNA): TGCGCCAGCAGTCAACCGGGACAGGTCTTCCACGAGCAGTACTTC.

This clone was found once. The chain combines TRBV11-2 with TRBJ2-3; D might be TRBD1 (6 bases). There are 14 residues in the CDR3. Germline V gene sequence: CDR1 SGHAT, CDR2 FQNNGV. Trimming removed 5 bases from V and 7 bases from J, with 16 bases in between. CDR3 amino acids: CASSPNAQGNTQYF. In DNA, the CDR3 is TGTGCCAGCAGCCCCAACGCACAGGGAAATACGCAGTATTTT.